A single sample gave rise to the 4 T cell receptor beta chains below, sequenced in a study of blood T cell repertoires in COVID-19. TCRdb keeps only in-frame clones here, not all; method: immunoSEQ multiplex PCR. The top ten hold roughly 9.4% of the sample, which has about 400,000 clones, around nine tenths seen once. Sequencing input: PBMCs or T cells enriched from blood (not recorded which). All receptors derive from a woman aged 50 to 60 who had recovered from COVID-19.

V usage is TRBV3-1 (or the pseudogene TRBV3-2) and J usage is TRBJ2-5; the D is unclear. Germline loops: CDR1 LGHDT, CDR2 YNNKEL (reference sequence). The CDR3 extends over 14 amino acids. The V end lost 5 bases, the J end lost 0 bases, and 10 bases lay between the germline ends. The CDR3 protein is CASSYPADQETQYF. CDR3 bases: TGTGCCAGCAGCTACCCGGCGGACCAAGAGACCCAGTACTTC.

This clone was observed a few times. The chain employs TRBV28 and TRBJ1-2; D is ambiguous. The V and J ends lost 2 bases and 6 bases respectively, with 13 bases between them. This CDR3 region has 14 residues. CDR1 and CDR2 from the germline V gene are MDHEN and SYDVKM. CDR3 coding DNA: TGTGCCAGCAGTTTACAAGCCGAGATCCATGGCTACACCTTC. Translating it yields CASSLQAEIHGYTF.

The chain uses TRBV19 and TRBJ2-7; D uncertain. The CDR3 sequence is 11 residues long. V shed 7 bases and J shed 3 bases, with 7 bases lying between them. Per the germline V gene, CDR1 is LNHDA and CDR2 is SQIVND (reference sequence). In nucleotides, the CDR3 is TGTGCCAGTACATCCGGCTACGAGCAGTACTTC. It encodes CASTSGYEQYF.

This clone was picked up one time. The chain links TRBV7-2 to TRBJ2-7, with TRBD1 matching over 9 bases. CDR3 length equals 14 residues. Germline assignment: CDR1 SGHTA and CDR2 FQGNSA. Trimming cost V 5 bases and J 3 bases; bases outside gene matches: 5. CDR3 in amino acids: CASSLSTGGYEQYF. CDR3 bases: TGTGCCAGCAGCCTGTCGACAGGGGGCTACGAGCAGTACTTC. Variable domain in full (rest from reference TRBV7-2 and TRBJ2-7): GAGVSQSPSNKVTEKGKDVELRCDPISGHTALYWYRQSLGQGLEFLIYFQGNSAPDKSGLPSDRFSAERTGGSVSTLTIQRTQQEDSAVYLCASSLSTGGYEQYFGPGTRLTVT.